One and the same sample provided the 8 T cell receptor beta chains below, sequenced in a study of cytomegalovirus exposure and HLA in healthy donors. With 60 Vbeta and 13 Jbeta primers, the PCR was carried out. The data were produced by immunoSEQ multiplex PCR, yet TCRdb's version contains in-frame clones alone and is incomplete. Its listing shows about 130,000 clones. Sequencing used PBMCs. These receptor sequences come from a middle-aged woman in good health and CMV-seronegative.

The V call is TRBV9, the J call TRBJ2-1; the D gene is possibly TRBD1 (5 bases). V shed 0 bases and J shed 2 bases, with 9 bases lying between them. CDR1 is SGDLS and CDR2 is YYNGEE in the germline V gene. This CDR3 region has 15 residues. The CDR3 spells CASSVEQGPYNEQFF. In nucleotides, the CDR3 is TGTGCCAGCAGCGTAGAGCAGGGCCCCTACAATGAGCAGTTCTTC.

The chain joins TRBV7-2 to TRBJ2-2; 9 positions agree with TRBD1. Germline-derived CDR1 and CDR2 are SGHTA and FQGNSA. After removal of 5 bases from V and 6 bases from J, the junction contained 7 bases not matched to a gene. There are 15 residues in the CDR3. The CDR3 DNA reads TGTGCCAGCAGCGTGGACAGGGGTGTGGCCGGGGAGCTGTTTTTT. Its translation is CASSVDRGVAGELFF.

This CDR3 is CASSLAAGLSGNTIYF. The CDR3 coding sequence is TGTGCCAGCAGCTTAGCTGCAGGCCTCTCTGGAAACACCATATATTTT. The chain combines TRBV7-2 with TRBJ1-3; D not certain. CDR1 SGHTA and CDR2 FQGNSA come from the germline V gene. V lost 0 bases to trimming and J lost 0 bases, with 9 bases between them. The CDR3 runs 16 residues.

The rearrangement uses TRBV29-1 and TRBJ1-1; the D is unclear. Germline loops: CDR1 SQVTM, CDR2 ANQGSEA. Deletions cut 4 bases from V and 4 bases from J, with 16 bases between. The CDR3 totals 14 residues. CDR3 region: CSVGTATAGTEAFF. CDR3 DNA: TGCAGCGTTGGGACCGCTACGGCGGGCACTGAAGCTTTCTTT.

The chain uses TRBV28 and TRBJ1-4, with D tentatively TRBD1 (6 bases). This CDR3 region has 15 residues. Germline CDR1 and CDR2: MDHEN and SYDVKM. Trimming took off 2 bases at V and 4 bases at J, with 11 bases between the two ends. The CDR3 reads CASSLRQAGNEKLFF. The CDR3 DNA is TGTGCCAGCAGTTTACGACAGGCCGGTAATGAAAAACTGTTTTTT.

The chain recombines TRBV28 with TRBJ1-5, with D possibly TRBD1 on 5 matching bases. Germline V gene data show CDR1 as MDHEN and CDR2 as SYDVKM. V lost 6 bases and J lost 6, with 24 bases in between. The CDR3 has 17 amino acids. CDR3 region: CASRMSPLRRGGQPQHF. The CDR3 DNA reads TGTGCCAGCAGAATGAGCCCGCTGAGGAGGGGCGGTCAGCCCCAGCATTTT.

In DNA, the CDR3 is TGTGCCAGCAGCTCGACAGGGTCGGGGAACACTGAAGCTTTCTTT. It specifies CASSSTGSGNTEAFF. V gene TRBV5-6 combines with J gene TRBJ1-1, with 7 bases identical to TRBD1. CDR1 and CDR2 from the germline V gene are SGHDT and YYEEEE. The trim removed 3 bases at V and 1 base at J, leaving 6 bases unmatched. This CDR3 has 15 residues.

The chain couples TRBV7-3 to TRBJ1-6, with D unclear. The germline V and J ends were trimmed by 4 bases and 10 bases, with 14 bases remaining between them. Germline V lookup: CDR1 SGHTA, CDR2 FQGTGA. The CDR3 extends over 14 amino acids. CDR3 sequence (DNA): TGTGCCAGCAGCTCCTCGGGAGGGCACTCACCCCTCCACTTT. This codes for CASSSSGGHSPLHF.